This T cell receptor beta chain was sequenced during a study of T cell repertoires in cytomegalovirus infection. There are 15 residues in the CDR3. Between the trimmed V and J ends, which lost 5 bases and 7 bases, there was a span of 20 bases. Germline loops: CDR1 SGHTA, CDR2 FQGNSA. TCRdb processed the reads anew with MiXCR; each CDR3 protein has one entry. The sample contains about 530,000 distinct CDR3 sequences, about 25% of which appear only once. This clonotype was detected ten times or more. The TCR originated in a human donor in good health (CMV status not recorded). Some clones in this sample may be carry-over from other donors' samples. This sequence joins TRBV7-2 and TRBJ2-5; perhaps TRBD2 as D (5 bases). Material: PBMCs. The chain's CDR3 is CASSPRRGVAGTQYF. In DNA, the CDR3 is TGTGCCAGCAGCCCCCGGCGTGGAGTGGCGGGGACCCAGTACTTC. The full variable domain, with the rest looked up from reference TRBV7-2 and TRBJ2-5, is GAGVSQSPSNKVTEKGKDVELRCDPISGHTALYWYRQSLGQGLEFLIYFQGNSAPDKSGLPSDRFSAERTGGSVSTLTIQRTQQEDSAVYLCASSPRRGVAGTQYFGPGTRLLVL.